Here is one T cell receptor beta chain with its context. Its antigen remains unknown. The CDR3 has 14 residues. Per the germline V gene, CDR1 is MRHNA and CDR2 is SNTAGT. V was clipped by 6 bases and J by 6 bases; unmatched bases: 10. This entry comes from a study of cytomegalovirus exposure and HLA in healthy donors. Study-wide points: In the 95 to 150 validation repertoires, just under 95% of cluster scores exceeded 0, per a later analysis.

The assay was immunoSEQ multiplex PCR, and TCRdb's table has in-frame clones only and misses some. The repertoire holds 150,000 to 200,000 clones, with more than 75% as singletons. This chain uses TRBV6-4 with TRBJ1-2; 7 nucleotides match TRBD1. This clonotype originated in a man aged 18 to 29 in good health and CMV-seropositive. The specimen sequenced was PBMCs. The CDR3 DNA sequence: TGTGCCAGCAGGCCCGGGACAGACCTACATGGCTACACCTTC. Protein: CASRPGTDLHGYTF.